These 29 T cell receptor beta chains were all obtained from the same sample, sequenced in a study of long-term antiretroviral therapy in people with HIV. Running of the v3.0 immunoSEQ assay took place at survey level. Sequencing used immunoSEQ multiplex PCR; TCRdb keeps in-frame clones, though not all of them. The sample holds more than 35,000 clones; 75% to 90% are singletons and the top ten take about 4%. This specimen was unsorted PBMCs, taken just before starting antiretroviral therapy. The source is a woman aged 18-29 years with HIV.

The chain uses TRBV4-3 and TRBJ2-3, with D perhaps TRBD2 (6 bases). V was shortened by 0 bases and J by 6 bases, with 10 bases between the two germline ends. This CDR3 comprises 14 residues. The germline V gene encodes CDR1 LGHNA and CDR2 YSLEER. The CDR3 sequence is CASSQEEGRDTQYF. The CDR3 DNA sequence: TGCGCCAGCAGCCAAGAGGAGGGGAGGGATACGCAGTATTTT.

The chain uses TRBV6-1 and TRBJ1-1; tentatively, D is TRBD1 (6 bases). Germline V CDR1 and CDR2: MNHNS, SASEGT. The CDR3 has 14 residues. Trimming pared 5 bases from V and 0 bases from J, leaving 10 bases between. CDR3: CASSTNRVNTEAFF. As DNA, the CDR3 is TGTGCCAGCAGTACCAACAGGGTGAACACTGAAGCTTTCTTT.

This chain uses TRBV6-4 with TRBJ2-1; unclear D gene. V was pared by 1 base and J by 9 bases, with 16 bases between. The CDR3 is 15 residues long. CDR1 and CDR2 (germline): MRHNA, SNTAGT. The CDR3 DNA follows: TGTGCCAGCAGTGACTATAGTAAGGCGCGCGGTGAGCAGTTCTTC. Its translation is CASSDYSKARGEQFF.

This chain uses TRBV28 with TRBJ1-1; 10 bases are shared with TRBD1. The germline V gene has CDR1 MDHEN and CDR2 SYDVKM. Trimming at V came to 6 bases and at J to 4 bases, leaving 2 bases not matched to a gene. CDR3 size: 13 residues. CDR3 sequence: CASRTGGLTEAFF. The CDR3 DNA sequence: TGTGCCAGCAGGACAGGGGGCCTCACTGAAGCTTTCTTT.

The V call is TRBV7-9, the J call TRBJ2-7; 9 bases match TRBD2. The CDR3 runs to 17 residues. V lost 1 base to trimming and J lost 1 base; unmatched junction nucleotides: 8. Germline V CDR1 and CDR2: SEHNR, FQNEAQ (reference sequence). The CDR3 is CASSLDPSSGTSYEQYF. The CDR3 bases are TGTGCCAGCAGCTTAGACCCCTCTAGCGGGACATCCTACGAGCAGTACTTC.

The CDR3 region has the DNA TGTGCCAGCAGTTGGGCGACGGGAAAATTCTCCTACGAGCAGTACTTC. This gives the protein CASSWATGKFSYEQYF. V and J are TRBV28 and TRBJ2-7; D is perhaps TRBD2 (5 bases). V lost 4 bases and J lost 0, with 16 bases in between. The length of the CDR3 is 16 residues. Germline V gene sequence: CDR1 MDHEN, CDR2 SYDVKM.

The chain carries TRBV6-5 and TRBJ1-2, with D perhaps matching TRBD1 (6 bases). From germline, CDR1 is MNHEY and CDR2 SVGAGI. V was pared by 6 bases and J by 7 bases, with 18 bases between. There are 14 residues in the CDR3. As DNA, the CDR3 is TGTGCCAGCAGCCTAACCAGGGGCGGAGGTGGCTACACCTTC. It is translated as CASSLTRGGGGYTF.

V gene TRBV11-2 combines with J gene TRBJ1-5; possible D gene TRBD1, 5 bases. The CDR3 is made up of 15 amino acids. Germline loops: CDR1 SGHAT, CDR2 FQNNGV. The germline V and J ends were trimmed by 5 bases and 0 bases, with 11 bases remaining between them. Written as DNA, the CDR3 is TGTGCCAGCAGCCCTGAGGGGAATAGCAATCAGCCCCAGCATTTT. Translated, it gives CASSPEGNSNQPQHF.

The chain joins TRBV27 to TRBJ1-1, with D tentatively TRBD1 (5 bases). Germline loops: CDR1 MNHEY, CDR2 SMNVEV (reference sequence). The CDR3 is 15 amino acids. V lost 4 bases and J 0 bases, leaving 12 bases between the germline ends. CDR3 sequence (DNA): TGTGCCAGCAGTTCCCCGGACAACTTGAACACTGAAGCTTTCTTT. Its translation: CASSSPDNLNTEAFF.

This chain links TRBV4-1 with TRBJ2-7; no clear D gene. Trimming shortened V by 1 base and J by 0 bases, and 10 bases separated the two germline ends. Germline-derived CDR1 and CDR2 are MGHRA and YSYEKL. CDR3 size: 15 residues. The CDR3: CASSQVSGVSYEQYF. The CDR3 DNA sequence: TGCGCCAGCAGCCAAGTGTCAGGTGTCTCCTACGAGCAGTACTTC.

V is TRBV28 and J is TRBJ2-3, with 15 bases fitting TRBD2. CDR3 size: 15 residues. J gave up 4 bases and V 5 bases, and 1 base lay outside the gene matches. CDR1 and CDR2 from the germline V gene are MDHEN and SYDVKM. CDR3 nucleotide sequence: TGTGCCAGCAGTCGGACTAGCGGGAGGGCAGATACGCAGTATTTT. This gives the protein CASSRTSGRADTQYF.

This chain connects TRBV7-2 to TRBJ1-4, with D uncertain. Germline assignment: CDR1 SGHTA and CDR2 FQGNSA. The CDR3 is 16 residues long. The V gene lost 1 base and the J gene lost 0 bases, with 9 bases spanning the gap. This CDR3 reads CASSLVGAATNEKLFF. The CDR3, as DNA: TGTGCCAGCAGCTTAGTCGGTGCTGCAACTAATGAAAAACTGTTTTTT.

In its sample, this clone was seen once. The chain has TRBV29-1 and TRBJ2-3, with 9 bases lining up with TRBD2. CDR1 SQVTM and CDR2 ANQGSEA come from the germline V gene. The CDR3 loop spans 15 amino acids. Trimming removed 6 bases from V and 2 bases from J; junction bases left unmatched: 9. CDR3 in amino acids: CSVDWTSDYTDTQYF. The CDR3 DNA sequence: TGCAGCGTGGACTGGACTAGCGATTACACAGATACGCAGTATTTT.

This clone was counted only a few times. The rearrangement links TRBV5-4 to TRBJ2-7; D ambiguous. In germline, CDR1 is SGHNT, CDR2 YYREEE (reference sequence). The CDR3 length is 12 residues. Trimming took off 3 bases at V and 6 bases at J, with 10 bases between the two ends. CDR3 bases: TGTGCCAGCAGCTGGTCAAGTCGCGAGCAGTACTTC. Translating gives CASSWSSREQYF.

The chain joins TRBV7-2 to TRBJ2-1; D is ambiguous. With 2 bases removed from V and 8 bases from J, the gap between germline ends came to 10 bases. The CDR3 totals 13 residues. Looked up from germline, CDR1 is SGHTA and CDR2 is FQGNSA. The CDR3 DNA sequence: TGTGCCAGCAGCTTATCTGCCTCGTATGAGCAGTTCTTC. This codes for CASSLSASYEQFF.

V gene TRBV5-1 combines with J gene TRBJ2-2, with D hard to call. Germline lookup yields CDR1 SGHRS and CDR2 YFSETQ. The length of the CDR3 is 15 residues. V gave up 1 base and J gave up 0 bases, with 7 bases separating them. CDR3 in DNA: TGCGCCAGCAGCTTGCTTAGGGCGAACACCGGGGAGCTGTTTTTT. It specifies CASSLLRANTGELFF.

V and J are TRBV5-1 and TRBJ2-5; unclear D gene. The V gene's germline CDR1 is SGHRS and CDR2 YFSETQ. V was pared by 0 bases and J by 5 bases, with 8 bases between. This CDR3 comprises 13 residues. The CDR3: CASSLGPRETQYF. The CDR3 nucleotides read TGCGCCAGCAGCTTGGGGCCTCGCGAGACCCAGTACTTC.

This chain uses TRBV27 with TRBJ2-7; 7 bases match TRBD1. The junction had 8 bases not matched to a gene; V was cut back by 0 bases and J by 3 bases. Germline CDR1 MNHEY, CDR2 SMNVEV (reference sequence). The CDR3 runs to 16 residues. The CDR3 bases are TGTGCCAGCAGTTTATCATCTGTGGCAGGGGGCTACGAGCAGTACTTC. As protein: CASSLSSVAGGYEQYF.

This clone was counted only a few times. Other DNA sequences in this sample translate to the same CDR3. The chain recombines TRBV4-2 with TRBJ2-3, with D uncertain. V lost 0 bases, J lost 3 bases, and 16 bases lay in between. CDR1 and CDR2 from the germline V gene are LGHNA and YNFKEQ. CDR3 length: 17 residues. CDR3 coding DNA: TGTGCCAGCAGCCAAGAGGTGTTAGCCCTGAATACAGATACGCAGTATTTT. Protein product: CASSQEVLALNTDTQYF.

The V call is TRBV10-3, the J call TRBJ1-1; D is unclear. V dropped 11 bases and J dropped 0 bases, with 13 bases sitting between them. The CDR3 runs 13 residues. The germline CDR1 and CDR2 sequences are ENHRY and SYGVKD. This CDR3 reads CAACEEMNTEAFF. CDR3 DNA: TGTGCCGCGTGTGAGGAGATGAACACTGAAGCTTTCTTT.

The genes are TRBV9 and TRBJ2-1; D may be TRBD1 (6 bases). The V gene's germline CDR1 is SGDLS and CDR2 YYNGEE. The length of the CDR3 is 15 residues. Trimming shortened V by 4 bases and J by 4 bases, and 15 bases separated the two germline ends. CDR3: CASSPRDKTYNEQFF. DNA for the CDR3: TGTGCCAGCAGCCCTAGGGACAAAACTTACAATGAGCAGTTCTTC. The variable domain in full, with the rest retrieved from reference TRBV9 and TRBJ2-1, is DSGVTQTPKHLITATGQRVTLRCSPRSGDLSVYWYQQSLDQGLQFLIQYYNGEERAKGNILERFSAQQFPDLHSELNLSSLELGDSALYFCASSPRDKTYNEQFFGPGTRLTVL.

Written as DNA, the CDR3 is TGTGCCAGCAGTTACTCGACAGGGTGGAGCTATGGCTACACCTTC. This codes for CASSYSTGWSYGYTF. The chain recombines TRBV6-5 with TRBJ1-2; 7 bases line up with TRBD1. Germline-derived CDR1 and CDR2 are MNHEY and SVGAGI. The length of the CDR3 is 15 residues. The trim removed 0 bases at V and 4 bases at J, leaving 5 bases unmatched.

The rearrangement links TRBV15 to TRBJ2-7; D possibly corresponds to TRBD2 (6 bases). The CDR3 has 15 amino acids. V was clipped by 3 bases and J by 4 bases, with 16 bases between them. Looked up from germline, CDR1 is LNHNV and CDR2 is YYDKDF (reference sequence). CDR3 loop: CATSRSVAEQYEQYF. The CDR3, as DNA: TGTGCCACCAGCAGGTCGGTAGCGGAGCAATACGAGCAGTACTTC.

CDR3 amino acids: CASSKLFPPGLRRDLSGCEQYF. In DNA form, the CDR3 reads TGTGCCAGCAGCAAACTCTTTCCGCCGGGACTGCGCCGGGACCTCAGTGGGTGTGAGCAGTACTTC. The chain couples TRBV21-1 to TRBJ2-7; the D segment call TRBD2 is taken from the table without a DNA check. TRBV21-1 is given as a pseudogene. The CDR3 has 22 residues.

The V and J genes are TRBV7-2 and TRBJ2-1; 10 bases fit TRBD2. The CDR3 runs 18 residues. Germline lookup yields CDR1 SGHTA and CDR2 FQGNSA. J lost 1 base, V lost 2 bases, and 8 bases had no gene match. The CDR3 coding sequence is TGTGCCAGCAGCTTAAGCGGGAGGGCCGGTCCGTCCTACAATGAGCAGTTCTTC. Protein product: CASSLSGRAGPSYNEQFF.

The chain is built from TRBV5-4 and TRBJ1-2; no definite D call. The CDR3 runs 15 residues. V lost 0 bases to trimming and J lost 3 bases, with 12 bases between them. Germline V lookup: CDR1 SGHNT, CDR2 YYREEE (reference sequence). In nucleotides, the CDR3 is TGTGCCAGCAGCTTGGTGGGGTTATGGGACTATGGCTACACCTTC. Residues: CASSLVGLWDYGYTF.

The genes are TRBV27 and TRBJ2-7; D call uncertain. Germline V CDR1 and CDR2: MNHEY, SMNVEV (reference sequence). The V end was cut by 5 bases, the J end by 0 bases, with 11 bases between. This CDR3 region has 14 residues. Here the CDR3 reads CASSMDPYSYEQYF. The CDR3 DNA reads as TGTGCCAGCAGTATGGACCCATACTCCTACGAGCAGTACTTC.

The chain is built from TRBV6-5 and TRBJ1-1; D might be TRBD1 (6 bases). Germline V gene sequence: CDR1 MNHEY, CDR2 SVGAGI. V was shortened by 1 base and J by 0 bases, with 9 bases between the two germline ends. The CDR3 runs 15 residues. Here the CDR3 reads CASSYLQGMNTEAFF. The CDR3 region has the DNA TGTGCCAGCAGTTACTTACAGGGCATGAACACTGAAGCTTTCTTT.

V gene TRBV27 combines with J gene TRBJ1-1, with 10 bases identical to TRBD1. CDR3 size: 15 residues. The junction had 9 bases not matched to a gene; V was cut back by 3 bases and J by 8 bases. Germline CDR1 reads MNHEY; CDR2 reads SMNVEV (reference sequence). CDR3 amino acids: CASSFAGTGAKEAFF. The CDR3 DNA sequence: TGTGCCAGCAGTTTCGCCGGGACAGGGGCTAAGGAAGCTTTCTTT.